Given below is one T cell receptor beta chain in context. What it binds is unknown. This specimen belongs to a study of T cell responses to AZD1222 COVID-19 vaccine. Study-level results: Donor demographics were predominantly white British with a female majority; clonal diversity may be underestimated. Breadth and depth of Spike-specific TCRs rose after two AZD1222 doses. Unmutated variant regions reportedly attract nearly half of all spike-specific TCRs.

The J segment lost 3 bases and the V segment lost 5 bases, leaving 4 bases of the junction unmatched. This CDR3 is built from 14 residues. Germline CDR1 reads MNHEY; CDR2 reads SVGAGI. The table came from immunoSEQ multiplex PCR; TCRdb's copy has only in-frame clones and leaves some out. The repertoire includes tens of thousands of clones, around 90% of them detected once, and about 5.2% sits in the top ten. This receptor was taken from an adult in good health. V and J are TRBV6-5 and TRBJ2-7, with 10 bases aligning to TRBD2. This material consisted of peripheral blood, taken on day 0 of AZD1222 vaccination. This CDR3 is CASSRTSGVYEQYF. The DNA of the CDR3 is TGTGCCAGCAGTCGTACTAGCGGGGTCTACGAGCAGTACTTC.